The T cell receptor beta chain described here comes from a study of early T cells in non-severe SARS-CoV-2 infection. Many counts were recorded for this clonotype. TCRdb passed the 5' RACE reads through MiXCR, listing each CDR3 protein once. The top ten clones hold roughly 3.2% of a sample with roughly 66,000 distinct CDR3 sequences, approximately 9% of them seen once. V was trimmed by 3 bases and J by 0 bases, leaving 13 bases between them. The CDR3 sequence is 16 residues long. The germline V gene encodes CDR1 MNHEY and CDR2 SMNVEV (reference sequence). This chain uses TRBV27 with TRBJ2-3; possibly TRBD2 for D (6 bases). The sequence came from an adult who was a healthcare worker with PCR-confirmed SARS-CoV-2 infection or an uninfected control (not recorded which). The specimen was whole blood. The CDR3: CASSFIPGDSTDTQYF. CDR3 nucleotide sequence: TGTGCCAGCAGTTTCATTCCGGGGGACAGCACAGATACGCAGTATTTT.